This record covers a single T cell receptor (beta chain). Its target is unknown. A much larger clone differs from this one at a single base, so this may be a read error. This sample is part of a study of regulatory T cells in long-lasting Graves disease. Arm-PCR with iRepertoire HTBI primers amplified the CDR3 regions for these TCR beta libraries. MiXCR, run by TCRdb on the multiplex PCR reads, gives a single entry per CDR3 protein. The table includes 380,000 or so distinct CDR3 sequences, roughly 17% detected once. Stated time point: newly diagnosed GD, antithyroid drugs for less than 3 months. Scientists built the TCR library using RNA that was extracted from PBMCs. Peripheral blood, around 9.9 milliliters per patient, was collected in EDTA tubes. General study results and limits: Newly diagnosed Graves' patients had higher TCR diversity than persistent ones.

V shed 7 bases and J 0 bases; nucleotides not matched to a gene: 5. Germline V gene lookup returns CDR1 SGHRS and CDR2 YFSETQ. This CDR3 spans 14 amino acids. Another study also made use of these data, one on T cells in Graves' hyperthyroidism and ophthalmopathy.

This receptor was obtained from a woman aged 18-29 years with Graves disease. V and J are TRBV5-1 and TRBJ2-7; the match to TRBD2 covers 9 bases. Here the sequenced sample was peripheral blood mononuclear cells (PBMCs), taken at new diagnosis, from a patient treated with antithyroid drugs. The CDR3 here is CASGAGGTSYEQYF. CDR3 nucleotide sequence: TGCGCCAGCGGTGCGGGAGGGACCTCCTACGAGCAGTACTTC.